The present TCR beta chain was sequenced within a study of shared clonotypes between healthy human individuals. Overall study results and limits: Clonotype sharing among donors was thought likely to change with sequencing depth.

Only Caucasian adults living in Nashville, Tennessee made up the donor group. Measured with immunoSEQ multiplex PCR; TCRdb has only the in-frame clones, and not every one. The data show hundreds of thousands of clones, with 74% seen just once and under 2% held by the top ten. Concerning this clone itself: Its antigen is not identified.

CDR1 GTSNPN and CDR2 SVGIG come from the germline V gene (reference sequence). The CDR3 consists of 15 residues. V lost 0 bases, J lost 2 bases, and 11 bases lay in between. The rearrangement joins TRBV30 to TRBJ1-5; possibly TRBD1 for D (5 bases). The TCR sequence derives from a woman in her 30s in good health. The sample taken for sequencing was memory CD4+ T cells sorted from blood. Subset reported: CD45RA-negative fraction. Written as DNA, the CDR3 is TGTGCCTGGAGTGTAGGGGTTGTCGGCAATCAGCCCCAGCATTTT. Residues: CAWSVGVVGNQPQHF.